The sequence of this T cell receptor beta chain was determined in a study of T cells in localized non-small cell lung cancer. Study-level points and caveats: Owing to sequencing of a solitary tumor region, heterogeneity cannot be discounted. Adjacent lung exhibited a median of about 57 among the 100 most abundant tumor clones. Greater T cell density in blood accompanied longer overall survival.

Profiled with immunoSEQ multiplex PCR; TCRdb holds only in-frame clones, not every one. The table shows fewer than 50,000 clones, with about nine tenths occurring only once. Comments on this clone: Its target is unknown.

The CDR3 has 14 amino acids. Germline CDR1 is SGHRS and CDR2 is YFSETQ. V dropped 3 bases and J dropped 5 bases, with 13 bases sitting between them. The receptor was derived from a male donor aged 60 or over with stage II lung adenocarcinoma. The input for sequencing was peripheral blood mononuclear cells, taken before any cancer treatment. The gene calls are TRBV5-1 and TRBJ2-3, with D perhaps matching TRBD2 (7 bases). The CDR3 DNA reads as TGCGCCAGCAGCTGGGGGGGGCGAGTAGATACGCAGTATTTT. Translation gives CASSWGGRVDTQYF.